The clone carrying this T cell receptor beta chain was recorded at least ten times. The data are from a study of identical twins. This CDR3 has 12 residues. V dropped 6 bases and J dropped 7; count of bases not matched to a gene: 5. Germline CDR1 and CDR2: ENHRY and SYGVKD. TCRdb recomputed calls from the 5' RACE reads with MiXCR, one row per CDR3 protein. The data contain 200,000 to 300,000 distinct CDR3 sequences, about 7.3% of them singletons. The same specimen was also included in a second study, on yellow fever vaccine responses in identical twins. From that paper: Twins' vaccine T cell responses were reported to seem partly convergent and partly personalized.

This receptor was obtained from a young woman in good health. Sequencing was performed on memory (CD45RO+) T cells sorted from blood. V and J are TRBV10-3 and TRBJ1-1; TRBD1 matches at 7 bases. CDR3 protein: CAISGYRGEAFF. CDR3 nucleotide sequence: TGTGCCATCAGCGGATACAGGGGTGAAGCTTTCTTT.